A single sample gave rise to the 5 T cell receptor beta chains below, sequenced in a study of T cell responses to AZD1222 COVID-19 vaccine. Clones were sequenced by immunoSEQ multiplex PCR, and TCRdb holds only the in-frame ones, with some missing. The table shows about 130,000 clones, with 80% to 90% occurring only once. The input for sequencing was peripheral blood, taken on day 0 of AZD1222 vaccination. The receptors were gathered from an adult in good health.

This sequence joins TRBV5-4 and TRBJ2-7, with D perhaps matching TRBD1 (6 bases). The V and J ends lost 5 bases and 7 bases respectively, with 22 bases between them. The germline CDR1 and CDR2 sequences are SGHNT and YYREEE (reference sequence). CDR3 length: 15 residues. The CDR3 DNA sequence: TGTGCCAGCAGTTCTCCTATAGGGGGAAGGGGAGAGCAGTACTTC. Protein product: CASSSPIGGRGEQYF.

The V call is TRBV7-9, the J call TRBJ2-7, with 7 bases aligning to TRBD2. CDR1 is SEHNR, CDR2 FQNEAQ, per germline (reference sequence). This CDR3 contains 14 residues. J was trimmed by 0 bases and V by 2 bases; bases with no gene match: 1. CDR3 in amino acids: CASSLSGTSYEQYF. CDR3 coding DNA: TGTGCCAGCAGCTTAAGCGGGACCTCCTACGAGCAGTACTTC.

V usage is TRBV28 and J usage is TRBJ2-1; 10 positions match TRBD2. The CDR3 totals 15 residues. From germline, CDR1 is MDHEN and CDR2 SYDVKM. Trimming removed 7 bases from V and 8 bases from J; junction bases left unmatched: 11. Here the CDR3 reads CASITGTSEVDEQFF. The CDR3 coding sequence is TGTGCCAGCATCACCGGGACTAGCGAAGTCGATGAGCAGTTCTTC.

J is TRBJ2-7 and V is TRBV3-1 (or the pseudogene TRBV3-2); TRBD2 agrees at 9 bases. The CDR3 covers 16 residues. The germline gives CDR1 LGHDT, CDR2 YNNKEL (reference sequence). The V segment lost 3 bases and the J segment 9 bases; nucleotides outside the gene matches: 15. The CDR3 DNA reads as TGTGCCAGCAGCCATCAGGCAGCGGGAGGCATCTCACGGCAGTACTTC. Its protein product is CASSHQAAGGISRQYF.

J is TRBJ2-1 and V is TRBV4-3; 9 bases agree with TRBD2. The V segment lost 0 bases and the J segment 2 bases; nucleotides outside the gene matches: 2. The length of the CDR3 is 16 residues. Germline V gene lookup returns CDR1 LGHNA and CDR2 YSLEER. The CDR3 DNA is TGCGCCAGCAGCCAAGATCGCGGGGGGGCCTACAATGAGCAGTTCTTC. It codes for CASSQDRGGAYNEQFF.